The clone carrying this TCR beta chain was seen ten or more times. Its antigen is still unknown. The sample comes from a study of neurological immune-mediated disorders. Study results and caveats: The most TCR clonal expansion was seen in HTLV-1-associated myelopathy, and the least was seen in multiple sclerosis, which fell below healthy controls. Private repertoires in all groups were suggested, as expanded clones shared no CDR3 amino acid sequences across subjects.

V shed 11 bases, J shed 2 bases, and the junction held 9 bases outside the gene matches. There are 13 residues in the CDR3. TCRdb analysed the 5' RACE reads with MiXCR anew, one entry per CDR3 protein. This table has around 58,000 distinct CDR3 sequences, approximately 3.6% appearing once. The sequence derives from a woman aged 55-75 years with multiple sclerosis. The specimen was PBMCs. This chain joins TRBV12-3 or TRBV12-4 and TRBJ2-7; 7 bases map to TRBD2. The CDR3 region is CAQPGLEPYEQYF. The DNA of the CDR3 is TGTGCCCAGCCCGGACTAGAGCCCTACGAGCAGTACTTC.